This T cell receptor beta chain emerged from a study of blood T cell repertoires in COVID-19. The wider study: T cells, B-cell-depleted T cells, or PBMCs provided the cDNA or gDNA that served as material.

Germline lookup yields CDR1 MGHDK and CDR2 SYGVNS. CDR3 length: 12 amino acids. V lost 6 bases and J lost 7, with 10 bases in between. In the source study's methods: Cell counts per sample came from amplifying reference gene primers. TCRdb's table, derived via immunoSEQ multiplex PCR, lists solely in-frame clones and lacks some. The V and J calls and clone size are taken from that table; D and trimming were inferred from the DNA. The sample contains about 350,000 clones, over 85% of which appear only once. It was during active infection that Seattle patients were enrolled and then longitudinally followed.

Source material: peripheral blood. The TCR sequence derives from a woman in her sixties with COVID-19, enrolled during active disease. The chain employs TRBV25-1 and TRBJ2-1; unclear D gene. Here the CDR3 reads CASSSLGNEQFF. In nucleotides, the CDR3 is TGTGCCAGCAGCTCCCTCGGGAATGAGCAGTTCTTC.